This T cell receptor (beta chain) emerged from a study of T cells in Graves' hyperthyroidism and ophthalmopathy. Whole-study findings and limits: Ophthalmopathy could be told apart from stable hyperthyroidism with a 13 V-J model. The model anticipated ophthalmopathy a median about 7.1 months pre-onset.

This clonotype was observed a few times. What it recognizes is unknown. CDR1 and CDR2 (germline): DFQATT, SNEGSKA (reference sequence). V was clipped by 6 bases and J by 6 bases, with 11 bases between them. This CDR3 contains 12 residues. Diagnostic assessment was based on clinical symptoms, serum thyroxine and TRAb, thyroid ultrasound and orbital computed tomography. Amplified TCR beta CDR3 regions derived from RNA transcripts. First-round RT-PCR targeting the TCR CDR3 was performed with the HTBI primer set. From the multiplex PCR reads, TCRdb called clonotypes with MiXCR, one entry per CDR3 protein. The table lists nearly 600,000 distinct CDR3 sequences, about 15% of them singletons, with roughly 5.5% in the top ten.

The chain links TRBV20-1 to TRBJ2-2; D is tentatively TRBD1 or TRBD2 (6 bases each). The material sequenced was blood. This TCR was sampled from a woman aged 25 to 39 with Graves' hyperthyroidism that later progressed to Graves' ophthalmopathy. The CDR3 here is CSAAGEAGELFF. The DNA of the CDR3 is TGCAGTGCAGCAGGGGAGGCCGGGGAGCTGTTTTTT.